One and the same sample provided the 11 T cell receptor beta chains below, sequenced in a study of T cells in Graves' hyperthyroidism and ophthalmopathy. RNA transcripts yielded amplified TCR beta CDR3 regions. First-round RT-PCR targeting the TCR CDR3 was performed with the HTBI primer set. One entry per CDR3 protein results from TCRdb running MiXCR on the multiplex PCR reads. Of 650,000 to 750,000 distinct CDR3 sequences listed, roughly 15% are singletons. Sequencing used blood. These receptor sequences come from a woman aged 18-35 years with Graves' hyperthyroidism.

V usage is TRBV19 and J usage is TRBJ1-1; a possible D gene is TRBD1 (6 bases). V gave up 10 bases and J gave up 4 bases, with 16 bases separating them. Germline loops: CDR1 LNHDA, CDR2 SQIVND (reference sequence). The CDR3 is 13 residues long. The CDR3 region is CAIRQAPSTEAFF. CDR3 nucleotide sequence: TGTGCCATTAGACAGGCGCCGTCCACTGAAGCTTTCTTT.

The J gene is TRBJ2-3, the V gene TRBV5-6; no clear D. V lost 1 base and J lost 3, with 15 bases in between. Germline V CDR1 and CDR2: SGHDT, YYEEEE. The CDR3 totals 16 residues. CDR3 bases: TGTGCCAGCAGCTTGTTGGAGCTCTTGGAAACAGATACGCAGTATTTT. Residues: CASSLLELLETDTQYF.

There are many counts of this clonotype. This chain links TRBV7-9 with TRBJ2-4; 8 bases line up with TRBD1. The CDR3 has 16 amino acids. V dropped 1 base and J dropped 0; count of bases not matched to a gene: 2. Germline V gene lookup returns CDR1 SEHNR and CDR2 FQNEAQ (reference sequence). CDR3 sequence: CASSLGQGLAKNIQYF. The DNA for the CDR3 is TGTGCCAGCAGCTTAGGACAGGGGCTAGCCAAAAACATTCAGTACTTC.

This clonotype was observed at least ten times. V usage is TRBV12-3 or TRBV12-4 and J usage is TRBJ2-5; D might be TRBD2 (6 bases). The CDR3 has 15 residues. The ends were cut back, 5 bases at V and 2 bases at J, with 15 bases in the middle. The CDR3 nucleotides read TGTGCCAGCAGTCTACTAGCTACCCGTCAAGAGACCCAGTACTTC. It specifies CASSLLATRQETQYF.

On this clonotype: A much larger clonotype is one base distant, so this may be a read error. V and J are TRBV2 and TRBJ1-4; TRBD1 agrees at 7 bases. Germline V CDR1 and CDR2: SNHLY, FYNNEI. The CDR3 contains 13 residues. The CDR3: CASLDREDEELFF. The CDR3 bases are TGTGCCAGCCTTGACAGGGAAGATGAAGAACTGTTTTTT. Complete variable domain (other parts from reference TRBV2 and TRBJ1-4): EPEVTQTPSHQVTQMGQEVILRCVPISNHLYFYWYRQILGQKVEFLVSFYNNEISEKSEIFDDQFSVERPDGSNFTLKIRSTKLEDSAMYFCASLDREDEELFFGSGTQLSVL.

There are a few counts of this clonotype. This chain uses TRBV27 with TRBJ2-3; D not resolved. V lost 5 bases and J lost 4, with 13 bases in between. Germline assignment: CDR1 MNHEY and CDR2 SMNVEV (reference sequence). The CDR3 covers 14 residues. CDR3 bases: TGTGCCAGCAGTACTCTGATTGAGTCAGATACGCAGTATTTT. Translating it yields CASSTLIESDTQYF.

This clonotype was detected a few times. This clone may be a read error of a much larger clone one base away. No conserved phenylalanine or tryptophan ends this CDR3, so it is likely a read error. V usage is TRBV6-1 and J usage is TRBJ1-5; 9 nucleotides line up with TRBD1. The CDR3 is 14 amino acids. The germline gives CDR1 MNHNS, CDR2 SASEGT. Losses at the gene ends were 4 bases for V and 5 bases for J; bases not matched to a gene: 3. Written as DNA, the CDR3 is TGTGCCAGCAGTGGTGGGACAGGGCATCAGCCCCAGCATCTT. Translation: CASSGGTGHQPQHL.

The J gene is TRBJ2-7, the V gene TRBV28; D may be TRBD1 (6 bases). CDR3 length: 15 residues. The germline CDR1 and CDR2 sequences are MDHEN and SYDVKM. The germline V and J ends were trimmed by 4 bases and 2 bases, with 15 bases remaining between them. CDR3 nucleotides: TGTGCCAGCAGTTATAGAGAGGGGGTACCCTACGAGCAGTACTTC. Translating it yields CASSYREGVPYEQYF.

The CDR3, as DNA: TGTGCCAGCCGGACAGGGATTGAAGCTTTCTTT. Its protein is CASRTGIEAFF. The chain couples TRBV19 to TRBJ1-1; 8 bases line up with TRBD1. The CDR3 runs 11 residues. J lost 7 bases, V lost 9 bases, and 4 bases had no gene match. From germline, CDR1 is LNHDA and CDR2 SQIVND (reference sequence).

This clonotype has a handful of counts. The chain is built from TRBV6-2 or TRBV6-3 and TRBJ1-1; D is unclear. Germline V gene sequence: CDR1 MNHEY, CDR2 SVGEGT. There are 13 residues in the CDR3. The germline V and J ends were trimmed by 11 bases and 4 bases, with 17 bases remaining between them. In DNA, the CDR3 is TGTGCCCCCGACGGGGTAAACGGCACTGAAGCTTTCTTT. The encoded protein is CAPDGVNGTEAFF.

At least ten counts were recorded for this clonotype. CDR3 bases: TGTGCCAGCAGCCCTCAGTGGGGGGGCTCCTACAATGAGCAGTTCTTC. Its translation: CASSPQWGGSYNEQFF. The rearrangement uses TRBV6-1 and TRBJ2-1; TRBD2 matches 7 bases. The V gene's germline CDR1 is MNHNS and CDR2 SASEGT. The CDR3 length is 16 residues. V dropped 6 bases and J dropped 0; count of bases not matched to a gene: 8.